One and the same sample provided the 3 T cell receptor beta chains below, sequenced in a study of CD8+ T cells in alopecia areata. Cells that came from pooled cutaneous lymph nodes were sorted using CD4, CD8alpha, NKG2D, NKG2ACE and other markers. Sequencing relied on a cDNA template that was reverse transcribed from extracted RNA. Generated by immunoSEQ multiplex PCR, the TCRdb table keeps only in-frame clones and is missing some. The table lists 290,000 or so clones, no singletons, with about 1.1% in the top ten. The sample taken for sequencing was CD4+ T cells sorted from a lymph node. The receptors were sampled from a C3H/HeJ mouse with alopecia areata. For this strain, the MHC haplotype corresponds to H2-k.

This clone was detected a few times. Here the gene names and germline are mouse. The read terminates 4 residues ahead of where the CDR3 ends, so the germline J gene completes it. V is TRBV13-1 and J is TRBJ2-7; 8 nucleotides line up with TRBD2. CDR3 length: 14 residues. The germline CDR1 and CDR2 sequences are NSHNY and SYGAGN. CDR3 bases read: TGTGCCAGCAGTGACTGGGGGGAAAATGAT. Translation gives CASSDWGEND. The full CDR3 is CASSDWGENDEQYF.

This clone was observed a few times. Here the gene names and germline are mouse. The sequenced part of the CDR3 DNA is TGTGCCAGCAGTAAGGGGGAGGGGAAAAACTCC. As protein: CASSKGEGKNS. The whole CDR3 sequence reads CASSKGEGKNSDYTF. J is TRBJ1-2 and V is TRBV13-1, with D possibly TRBD1 on 6 matching bases. The DNA ends 4 residues before the CDR3 does, and the rest of the CDR3 is filled in from the germline J gene. CDR1 is NSHNY, CDR2 SYGAGN, per germline. The CDR3 loop spans 15 amino acids. V lost 4 bases, J lost 1 base, and 14 bases lay in between.

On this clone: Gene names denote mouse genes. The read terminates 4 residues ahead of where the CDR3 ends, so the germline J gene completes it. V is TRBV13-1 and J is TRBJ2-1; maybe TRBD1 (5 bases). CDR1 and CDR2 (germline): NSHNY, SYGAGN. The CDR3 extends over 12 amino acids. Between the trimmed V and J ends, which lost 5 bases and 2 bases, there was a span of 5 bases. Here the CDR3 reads CASRQDYAEQFF. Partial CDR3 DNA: TGTGCCAGCAGACAGGACTATGCT.